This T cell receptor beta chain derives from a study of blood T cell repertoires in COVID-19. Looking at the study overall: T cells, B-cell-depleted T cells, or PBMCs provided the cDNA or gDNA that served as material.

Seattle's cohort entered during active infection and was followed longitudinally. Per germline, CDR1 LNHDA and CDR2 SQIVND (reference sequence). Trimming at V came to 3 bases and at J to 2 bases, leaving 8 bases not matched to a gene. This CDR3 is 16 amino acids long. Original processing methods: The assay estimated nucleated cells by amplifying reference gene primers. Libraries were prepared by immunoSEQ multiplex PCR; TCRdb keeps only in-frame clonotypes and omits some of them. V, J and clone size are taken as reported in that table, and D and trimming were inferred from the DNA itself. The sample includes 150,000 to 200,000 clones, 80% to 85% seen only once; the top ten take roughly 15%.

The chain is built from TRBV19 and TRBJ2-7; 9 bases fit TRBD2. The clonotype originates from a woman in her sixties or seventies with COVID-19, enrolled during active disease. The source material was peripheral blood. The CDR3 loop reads CASSMLSSGAPYEQYF. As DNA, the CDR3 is TGTGCCAGTAGTATGTTGTCTAGCGGGGCCCCCTACGAGCAGTACTTC. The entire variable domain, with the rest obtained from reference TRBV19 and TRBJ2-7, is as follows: DGGITQSPKYLFRKEGQNVTLSCEQNLNHDAMYWYRQDPGQGLRLIYYSQIVNDFQKGDIAEGYSVSREKKESFPLTVTSAQKNPTAFYLCASSMLSSGAPYEQYFGPGTRLTVT.